This TCR beta chain came from a study of blood T cells in healthy people across ages. A sample-barcoded 5' primer and a J-beta primer mix were used in a second PCR of roughly 6 to 11 cycles. TCRdb reprocessed the 5' RACE reads with MiXCR, giving one entry per CDR3 protein. This repertoire shows about 1.5 million distinct CDR3 sequences, 35% to 45% found once; its top ten account for about 4%. This clonotype was counted only a few times. Germline CDR1 reads LGHNA; CDR2 reads YSLEER. Trimming pared 0 bases from V and 5 bases from J, leaving 14 bases between. The CDR3 consists of 15 residues. This TCR derives from a woman in her late teens or twenties in good health. Sequences were obtained from blood. The V and J genes are TRBV4-3 and TRBJ2-7; D is undetermined. The CDR3 nucleotides read TGCGCCAGCAGCCAAGAGGGCCGGGTATACCACGAGCAGTACTTC. It is translated as CASSQEGRVYHEQYF.